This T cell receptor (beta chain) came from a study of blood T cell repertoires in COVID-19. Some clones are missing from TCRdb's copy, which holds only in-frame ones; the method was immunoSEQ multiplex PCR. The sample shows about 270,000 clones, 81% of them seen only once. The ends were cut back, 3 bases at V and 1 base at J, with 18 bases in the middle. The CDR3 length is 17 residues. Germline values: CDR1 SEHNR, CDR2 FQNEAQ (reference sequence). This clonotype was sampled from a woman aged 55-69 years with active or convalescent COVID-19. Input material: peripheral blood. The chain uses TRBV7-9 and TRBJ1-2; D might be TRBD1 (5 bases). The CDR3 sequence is CASSFRSGSTLNYGYTF. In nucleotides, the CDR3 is TGTGCCAGCAGCTTTCGTTCAGGGTCGACCCTTAACTATGGCTACACCTTC.